The present T cell receptor (beta chain) was sequenced within a study of blood T cells in healthy people across ages. Then a second PCR, running roughly 6 to 12 cycles, was carried out with a sample-barcoded 5' primer and a J-beta primer mix. MiXCR, run by TCRdb on the 5' RACE reads, gives a single entry per CDR3 protein. The sample has about 720,000 distinct CDR3 sequences, about 25% seen once. The CDR3 sequence is 13 residues long. The V and J ends lost 0 bases and 2 bases respectively, with 7 bases between them. The germline CDR1 and CDR2 sequences are GTSNPN and SVGIG (reference sequence). The same data also contributed to another study, on T cells of mothers and their children.

This TCR was sampled from a boy aged 10-17 years in good health. The sequenced material came from blood. The genes are TRBV30 and TRBJ1-1; D call uncertain. The CDR3 bases are TGTGCCTGGAGTGTTAAGACCAACACTGAAGCTTTCTTT. Its translation is CAWSVKTNTEAFF.